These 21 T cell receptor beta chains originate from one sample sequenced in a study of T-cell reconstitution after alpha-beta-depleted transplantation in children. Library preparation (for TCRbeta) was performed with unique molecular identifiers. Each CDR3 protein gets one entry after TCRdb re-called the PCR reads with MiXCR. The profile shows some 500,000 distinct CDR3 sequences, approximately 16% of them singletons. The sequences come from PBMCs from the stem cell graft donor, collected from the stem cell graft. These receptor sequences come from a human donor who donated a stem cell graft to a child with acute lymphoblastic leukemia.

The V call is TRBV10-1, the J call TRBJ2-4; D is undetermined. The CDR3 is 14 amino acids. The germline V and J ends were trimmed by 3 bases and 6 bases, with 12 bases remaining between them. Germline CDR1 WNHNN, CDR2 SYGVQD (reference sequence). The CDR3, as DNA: TGCGCCAGCAGTGACCCGTTATCACCAAACATTCAGTACTTC. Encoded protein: CASSDPLSPNIQYF.

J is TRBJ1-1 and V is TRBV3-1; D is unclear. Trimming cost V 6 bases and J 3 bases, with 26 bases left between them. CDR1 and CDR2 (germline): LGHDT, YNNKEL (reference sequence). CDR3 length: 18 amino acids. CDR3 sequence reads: CASSSPNIGLSGDTEAFF. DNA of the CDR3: TGTGCCAGCAGTTCACCGAATATTGGGCTGAGCGGCGACACTGAAGCTTTCTTT.

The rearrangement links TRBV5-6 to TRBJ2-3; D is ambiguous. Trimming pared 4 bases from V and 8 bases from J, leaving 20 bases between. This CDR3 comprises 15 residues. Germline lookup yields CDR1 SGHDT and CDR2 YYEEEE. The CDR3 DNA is TGTGCCAGCAGCCCAGCGCCAGGCTCGATTTCTACGCAGTATTTT. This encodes CASSPAPGSISTQYF. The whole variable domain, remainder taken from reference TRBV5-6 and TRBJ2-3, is DAGVTQSPTHLIKTRGQQVTLRCSPKSGHDTVSWYQQALGQGPQFIFQYYEEEERQRGNFPDRFSGHQFPNYSSELNVNALLLGDSALYLCASSPAPGSISTQYFGPGTRLTVL.

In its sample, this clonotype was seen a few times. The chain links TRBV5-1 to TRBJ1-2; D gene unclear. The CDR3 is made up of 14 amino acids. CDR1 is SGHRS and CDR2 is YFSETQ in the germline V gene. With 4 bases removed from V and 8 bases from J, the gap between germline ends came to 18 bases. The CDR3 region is CASSKIPDLGGYTF. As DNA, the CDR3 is TGCGCCAGCAGCAAGATCCCCGACTTGGGAGGCTACACCTTC.

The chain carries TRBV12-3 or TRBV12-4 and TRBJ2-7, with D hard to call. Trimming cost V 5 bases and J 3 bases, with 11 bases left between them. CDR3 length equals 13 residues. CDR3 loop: CASSGDPRYEQYF. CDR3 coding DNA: TGTGCCAGCAGTGGAGACCCTCGCTACGAGCAGTACTTC.

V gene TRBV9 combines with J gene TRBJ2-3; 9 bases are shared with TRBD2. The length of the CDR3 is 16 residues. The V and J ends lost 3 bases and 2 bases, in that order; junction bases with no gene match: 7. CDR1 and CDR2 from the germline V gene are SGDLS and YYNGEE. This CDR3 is CASSAQAGGFTDTQYF. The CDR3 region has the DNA TGTGCCAGCAGCGCCCAAGCGGGAGGATTCACAGATACGCAGTATTTT.

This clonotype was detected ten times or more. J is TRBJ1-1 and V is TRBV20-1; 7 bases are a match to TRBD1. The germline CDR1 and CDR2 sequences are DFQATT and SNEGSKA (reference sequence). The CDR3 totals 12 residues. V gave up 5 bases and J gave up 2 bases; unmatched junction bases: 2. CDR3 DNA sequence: TGCAGTGCTCGACAGGGAAACACTGAAGCTTTCTTT. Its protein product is CSARQGNTEAFF.

The CDR3 here is CASSPRSGGGHNQPQHF. The DNA of the CDR3 is TGTGCCAGCTCACCGAGGTCTGGCGGGGGACACAATCAGCCCCAGCATTTT. The chain joins TRBV18 to TRBJ1-5, with D perhaps matching TRBD1 (6 bases). V was pared by 3 bases and J by 3 bases, with 18 bases between. Germline V lookup: CDR1 KGHSH, CDR2 LQKENI. CDR3 length: 17 amino acids. The full variable domain, its missing parts supplied by reference TRBV18 and TRBJ1-5, is NAGVMQNPRHLVRRRGQEARLRCSPMKGHSHVYWYRQLPEEGLKFMVYLQKENIIDESGMPKERFSAEFPKEGPSILRIQQVVRGDSAAYFCASSPRSGGGHNQPQHFGDGTRLSIL.

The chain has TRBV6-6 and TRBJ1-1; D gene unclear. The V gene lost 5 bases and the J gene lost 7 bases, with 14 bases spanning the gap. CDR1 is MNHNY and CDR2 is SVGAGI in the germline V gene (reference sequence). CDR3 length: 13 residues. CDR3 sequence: CASSGSAPGEAFF. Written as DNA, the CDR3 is TGTGCCAGCAGTGGATCGGCCCCCGGTGAAGCTTTCTTT.

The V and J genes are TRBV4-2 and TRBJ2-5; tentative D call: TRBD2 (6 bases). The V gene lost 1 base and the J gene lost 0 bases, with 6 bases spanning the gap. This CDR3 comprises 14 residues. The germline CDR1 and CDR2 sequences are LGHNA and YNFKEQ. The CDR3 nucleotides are TGTGCCAGCAGCCAAGGGGACTACCAAGAGACCCAGTACTTC. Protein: CASSQGDYQETQYF.

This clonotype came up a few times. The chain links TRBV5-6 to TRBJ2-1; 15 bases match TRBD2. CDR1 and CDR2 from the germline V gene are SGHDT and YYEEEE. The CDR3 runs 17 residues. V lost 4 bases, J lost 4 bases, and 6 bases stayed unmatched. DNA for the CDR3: TGTGCCAGCAGCCCGGGGACTAGCGGGAGGTGGTACAATGAGCAGTTCTTC. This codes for CASSPGTSGRWYNEQFF.

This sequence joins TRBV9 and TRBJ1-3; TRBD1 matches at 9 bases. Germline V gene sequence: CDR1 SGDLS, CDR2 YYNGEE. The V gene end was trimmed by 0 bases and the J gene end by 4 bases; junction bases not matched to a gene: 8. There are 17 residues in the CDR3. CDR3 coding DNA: TGTGCCAGCAGCGTAGACTCCGGGACAGGGAGGGGAAACACCATATATTTT. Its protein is CASSVDSGTGRGNTIYF.

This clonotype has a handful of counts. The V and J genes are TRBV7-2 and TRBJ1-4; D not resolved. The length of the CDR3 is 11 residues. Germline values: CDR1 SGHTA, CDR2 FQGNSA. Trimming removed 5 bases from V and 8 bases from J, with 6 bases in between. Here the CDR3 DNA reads TGTGCCAGCAGCCGGGAAGAAAAACTGTTTTTT. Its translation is CASSREEKLFF.

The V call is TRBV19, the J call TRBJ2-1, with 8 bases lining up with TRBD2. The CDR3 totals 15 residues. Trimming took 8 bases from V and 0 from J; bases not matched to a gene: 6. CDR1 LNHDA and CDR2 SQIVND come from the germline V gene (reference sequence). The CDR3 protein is CASLAGPASYNEQFF. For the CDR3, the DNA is TGTGCCAGTTTAGCGGGGCCAGCCTCCTACAATGAGCAGTTCTTC.

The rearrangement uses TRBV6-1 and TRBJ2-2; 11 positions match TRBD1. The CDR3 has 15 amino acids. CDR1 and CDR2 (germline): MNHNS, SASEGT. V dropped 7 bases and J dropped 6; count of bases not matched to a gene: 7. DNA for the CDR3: TGTGCCAGCACCGAAGGGACAGGGGGGGCCGGGGAGCTGTTTTTT. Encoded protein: CASTEGTGGAGELFF.

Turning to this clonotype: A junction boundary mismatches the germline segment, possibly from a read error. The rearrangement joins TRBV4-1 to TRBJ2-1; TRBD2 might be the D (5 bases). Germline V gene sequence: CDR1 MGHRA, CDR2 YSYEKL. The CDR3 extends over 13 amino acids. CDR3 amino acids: CASSQVVGVERFF. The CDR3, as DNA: TGCGCCAGCAGCCAAGTCGTGGGAGTTGAGCGGTTCTTC.

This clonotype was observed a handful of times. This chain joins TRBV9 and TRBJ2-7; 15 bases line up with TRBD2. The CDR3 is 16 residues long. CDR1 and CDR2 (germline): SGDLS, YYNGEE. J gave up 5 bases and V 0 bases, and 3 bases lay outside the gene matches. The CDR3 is CASSVDGTSGRHEQYF. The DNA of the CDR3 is TGTGCCAGCAGCGTAGACGGGACTAGCGGGAGGCACGAGCAGTACTTC.

The CDR3 sequence: CASSLGDSRDQPQHF. CDR3 DNA: TGTGCCAGCAGCCTAGGGGACAGTAGGGATCAGCCCCAGCATTTT. The rearrangement joins TRBV7-9 to TRBJ1-5; 7 bases line up with TRBD1. The V and J ends lost 5 bases and 5 bases, in that order; junction bases with no gene match: 9. The CDR3 totals 15 residues. Per germline, CDR1 SEHNR and CDR2 FQNEAQ (reference sequence).

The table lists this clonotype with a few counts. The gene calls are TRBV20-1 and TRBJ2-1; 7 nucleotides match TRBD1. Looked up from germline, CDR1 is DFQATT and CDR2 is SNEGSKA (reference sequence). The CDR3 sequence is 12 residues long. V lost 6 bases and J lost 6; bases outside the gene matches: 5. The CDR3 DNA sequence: TGCAGTGCGCAGGGGGTCGGCAATGAGCAGTTCTTC. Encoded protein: CSAQGVGNEQFF.

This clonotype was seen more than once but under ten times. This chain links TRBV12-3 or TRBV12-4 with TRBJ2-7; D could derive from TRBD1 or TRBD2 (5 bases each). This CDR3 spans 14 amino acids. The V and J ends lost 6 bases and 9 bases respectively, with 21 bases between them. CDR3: CASSQSRDRSGQYF. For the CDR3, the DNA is TGTGCCAGCAGCCAATCCCGGGACCGTTCCGGGCAGTACTTC.

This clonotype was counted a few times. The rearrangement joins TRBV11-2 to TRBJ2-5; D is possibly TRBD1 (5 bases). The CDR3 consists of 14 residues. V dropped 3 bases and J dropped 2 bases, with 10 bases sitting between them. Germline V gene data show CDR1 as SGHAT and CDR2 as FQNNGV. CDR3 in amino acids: CASSLGRHQETQYF. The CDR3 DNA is TGTGCCAGCAGCTTGGGGCGCCATCAAGAGACCCAGTACTTC.